These 21 T cell receptor beta chains were all obtained from the same sample, sequenced in a study of tumour-infiltrating T cells in Burkitt lymphoma. Some clones are missing from TCRdb's copy, which holds only in-frame ones; the method was immunoSEQ multiplex PCR. The data contain 13,000 to 15,000 clones, 85% of them seen just once; the ten biggest clones take up roughly 1.4%. Sequenced: tumor tissue. These receptors were taken from a human donor with diffuse large B-cell lymphoma.

This rearrangement joins TRBV29-1 to TRBJ2-6; no clear D gene. The CDR3 spans 13 residues. Trimming stripped 4 bases from V and 2 bases from J, with 6 bases between. The germline V gene encodes CDR1 SQVTM and CDR2 ANQGSEA. The CDR3 region is CSVASAGANVLTF. CDR3 coding DNA: TGCAGCGTTGCAAGTGCTGGGGCCAACGTCCTGACTTTC.

This chain connects TRBV6-1 to TRBJ1-2; D unclear. Germline V CDR1 and CDR2: MNHNS, SASEGT. The CDR3 has 14 residues. V shed 2 bases and J shed 5 bases, with 12 bases lying between them. This CDR3 is CASSEIHAEYGYTF. CDR3 coding DNA: TGTGCCAGCAGTGAAATTCACGCGGAATATGGCTACACCTTC.

The rearrangement joins TRBV11-2 to TRBJ1-2; D gene uncertain. Germline assignment: CDR1 SGHAT and CDR2 FQNNGV. The CDR3 has 16 amino acids. The V gene lost 4 bases and the J gene lost 7 bases, with 22 bases spanning the gap. The CDR3 is CASSSRSLRRMGGYTF. The CDR3, as DNA: TGTGCCAGCAGCTCTAGAAGCCTCCGTCGGATGGGTGGCTACACCTTC.

V usage is TRBV27 and J usage is TRBJ2-2; D is unresolved. The germline V gene has CDR1 MNHEY and CDR2 SMNVEV (reference sequence). V was cut by 4 bases and J by 6 bases, with 9 bases left in between. This CDR3 has 13 amino acids. The CDR3 DNA sequence: TGTGCCAGCAGTTACGTGGGCCCCGGGGAGCTGTTTTTT. It translates to CASSYVGPGELFF.

V and J are TRBV12-5 and TRBJ2-1; perhaps TRBD2 as D (7 bases). This CDR3 is built from 16 residues. V lost 4 bases to trimming and J lost 5 bases, with 18 bases between them. Germline-derived CDR1 and CDR2 are LGHNT and FRNRAP. The CDR3 spells CASGSIGGGPNNEQFF. Written as DNA, the CDR3 is TGTGCTAGTGGTTCCATAGGGGGGGGGCCAAACAATGAGCAGTTCTTC.

The DNA for the CDR3 is TGTGCCAGCAGTGACCCGGGCAGCACTCCAACCAAAAACATTCAGTACTTC. This sequence encodes CASSDPGSTPTKNIQYF. V is TRBV2 and J is TRBJ2-4; D is undetermined. Looked up from germline, CDR1 is SNHLY and CDR2 is FYNNEI. The CDR3 extends over 17 amino acids. Trimming removed 3 bases from V and 2 bases from J, with 17 bases in between.

V usage is TRBV4-2 and J usage is TRBJ1-3; D is ambiguous. The ends were cut back, 0 bases at V and 0 bases at J, with 6 bases in the middle. The CDR3 is 15 amino acids. Germline values: CDR1 LGHNA, CDR2 YNFKEQ. The chain's CDR3 is CASSQDIYSGNTIYF. DNA of the CDR3: TGTGCCAGCAGCCAAGATATCTACTCTGGAAACACCATATATTTT.

V and J are TRBV29-1 and TRBJ1-2; D perhaps matches TRBD1 (6 bases). Germline CDR1 reads SQVTM; CDR2 reads ANQGSEA. The CDR3 is 12 residues long. V was cut by 2 bases and J by 5 bases, with 9 bases left in between. CDR3 region: CSVEIGGYGYTF. In nucleotides, the CDR3 is TGCAGCGTTGAAATAGGGGGGTATGGCTACACCTTC.

To note about this clone: A read error may produce the germline difference seen at one junction end. The chain joins TRBV4-2 to TRBJ1-6, with TRBD1 matching over 7 bases. CDR1 LGHNA and CDR2 YNFKEQ come from the germline V gene. This CDR3 region has 17 residues. The CDR3: CVSSQEVGQTYNSPLHF. CDR3 in DNA: TGTGTCAGCAGCCAAGAAGTGGGACAGACCTATAATTCACCCCTCCACTTT.

Only one count was recorded for this clone. The rearrangement links TRBV5-6 to TRBJ1-2, with no clear D. This CDR3 comprises 14 residues. The V end lost 0 bases, the J end lost 1 base, and 7 bases lay between the germline ends. Germline CDR1 and CDR2: SGHDT and YYEEEE. The CDR3 coding sequence is TGTGCCAGCAGCTTGGAGCTCAATAACTATGGCTACACCTTC. Translation gives CASSLELNNYGYTF.

The chain has TRBV20-1 and TRBJ2-1; D is ambiguous. The CDR3 is 11 residues long. Germline CDR1 and CDR2: DFQATT and SNEGSKA (reference sequence). V was clipped by 3 bases and J by 6 bases, with 6 bases between them. CDR3 bases: TGCAGTGCTAGTTATGTCAATGAGCAGTTCTTC. Translating it yields CSASYVNEQFF.

This chain uses TRBV9 with TRBJ1-1; 7 nucleotides align to TRBD1. CDR1 and CDR2 from the germline V gene are SGDLS and YYNGEE. V shed 7 bases and J 5 bases; nucleotides not matched to a gene: 8. The CDR3 loop spans 13 amino acids. The CDR3 DNA reads TGTGCCAGCCAGGGGGGGTGGGGGACTGAAGCTTTCTTT. Amino acids: CASQGGWGTEAFF.

V is TRBV19 and J is TRBJ2-6, with D tentatively TRBD2 (5 bases). This CDR3 has 16 amino acids. The V and J ends lost 7 bases and 3 bases respectively, with 16 bases between them. Germline values: CDR1 LNHDA, CDR2 SQIVND (reference sequence). In DNA form, the CDR3 reads TGTGCCAGTACTAATCCGGGGAAAGATGGGGCCAACGTCCTGACTTTC. Its translation is CASTNPGKDGANVLTF.

The rearrangement uses TRBV5-1 and TRBJ2-3, with a tentative D call TRBD1 (6 bases). The CDR3 spans 14 residues. V was pared by 3 bases and J by 0 bases, with 8 bases between. Germline CDR1 SGHRS, CDR2 YFSETQ. This CDR3 reads CASSSGQSTDTQYF. The CDR3, as DNA: TGCGCCAGCAGCTCCGGACAGAGCACAGATACGCAGTATTTT.

This chain connects TRBV7-9 to TRBJ2-1, with unresolved D. V gave up 7 bases and J gave up 0 bases, with 10 bases separating them. The CDR3 covers 14 residues. Germline V gives CDR1 SEHNR, CDR2 FQNEAQ (reference sequence). CDR3 nucleotide sequence: TGTGCCAGCAATCAGGCCAGCTCCTACAATGAGCAGTTCTTC. This sequence encodes CASNQASSYNEQFF.

The chain is built from TRBV19 and TRBJ2-5; tentative D call: TRBD1 (6 bases). The length of the CDR3 is 15 residues. The germline CDR1 and CDR2 sequences are LNHDA and SQIVND (reference sequence). Trimming removed 9 bases at V and 0 bases at J, with 17 bases between. This chain's CDR3 is CASSSNTGYQETQYF. CDR3 sequence (DNA): TGTGCCAGCTCCTCTAATACAGGGTACCAAGAGACCCAGTACTTC.

This sequence joins TRBV6-4 and TRBJ2-1; 8 bases are shared with TRBD1. This CDR3 contains 13 residues. J lost 9 bases, V lost 3 bases, and 4 bases had no gene match. Germline-derived CDR1 and CDR2 are MRHNA and SNTAGT. As DNA, the CDR3 is TGTGCCAGCAGTGAACAACAGGGGGGTGAGCAGTTCTTC. Translation gives CASSEQQGGEQFF.

The rearrangement links TRBV29-1 to TRBJ2-2, with D possibly matching TRBD2 (6 bases). The V gene lost 4 bases and the J gene lost 6 bases, with 15 bases spanning the gap. Germline loops: CDR1 SQVTM, CDR2 ANQGSEA. CDR3 length: 14 amino acids. The CDR3 DNA reads as TGCAGCGTTGCCCGGAGGGCTGATCCCGGGGAGCTGTTTTTT. This gives the protein CSVARRADPGELFF.

This clone was seen more than once but under ten times. The chain employs TRBV11-2 and TRBJ2-1; TRBD2 aligns across 8 bases. Per the germline V gene, CDR1 is SGHAT and CDR2 is FQNNGV. After removal of 1 base from V and 2 bases from J, the junction contained 1 base not matched to a gene. The CDR3 is 15 amino acids. Here the CDR3 reads CASSLGTSTYNEQFF. CDR3 coding DNA: TGTGCCAGCAGCTTAGGGACTAGCACCTACAATGAGCAGTTCTTC. The complete variable domain, with remaining parts taken from reference TRBV11-2 and TRBJ2-1, reads EAGVAQSPRYKIIEKRQSVAFWCNPISGHATLYWYQQILGQGPKLLIQFQNNGVVDDSQLPKDRFSAERLKGVDSTLKIQPAKLEDSAVYLCASSLGTSTYNEQFFGPGTRLTVL.

V usage is TRBV7-7 and J usage is TRBJ2-1, with TRBD2 matching 14 bases. CDR1 is SSHAT and CDR2 is FNYEAQ in the germline V gene (reference sequence). J lost 4 bases, V lost 5 bases, and 7 bases had no gene match. There are 17 residues in the CDR3. The CDR3 DNA reads as TGTGCCAGCAGCCGAGGGACTAGCGGGAGCAGATACAATGAGCAGTTCTTC. Its translation: CASSRGTSGSRYNEQFF.

V and J are TRBV19 and TRBJ2-7, with 8 bases fitting TRBD1. CDR1 is LNHDA, CDR2 SQIVND, per germline (reference sequence). V gave up 7 bases and J gave up 1 base; unmatched junction bases: 9. The CDR3 has 15 amino acids. CDR3 sequence reads: CASNLDRANSYEQYF. In DNA form, the CDR3 reads TGTGCCAGTAATTTGGACAGGGCCAATTCCTACGAGCAGTACTTC.